These 9 T cell receptor beta chains originate from one sample sequenced in a study of T cell responses to AZD1222 COVID-19 vaccine. Measured with immunoSEQ multiplex PCR; TCRdb has only the in-frame clones, and not every one. The sample lists around 180,000 clones, 85% to 90% occurring once. Here the sequenced sample was peripheral blood, taken on day 0 of AZD1222 vaccination. The receptors derive from an adult in good health.

The rearrangement uses TRBV5-5 and TRBJ1-1; the D is unclear. This CDR3 spans 15 amino acids. CDR1 is SGHKS and CDR2 is YYEKEE in the germline V gene (reference sequence). V dropped 3 bases and J dropped 1 base, with 13 bases sitting between them. The CDR3 spells CASSSPAGRNTEAFF. CDR3 nucleotides: TGTGCCAGCAGCTCGCCCGCTGGGAGGAACACTGAAGCTTTCTTT.

The V gene is TRBV27, the J gene TRBJ2-7; TRBD2 agrees at 8 bases. The germline CDR1 and CDR2 sequences are MNHEY and SMNVEV (reference sequence). This CDR3 has 14 amino acids. V lost 4 bases and J lost 3; bases outside the gene matches: 5. The CDR3 coding sequence is TGTGCCAGCAGTTCACTCCGGGGGGGCTACGAGCAGTACTTC. The encoded protein is CASSSLRGGYEQYF.

This clone appeared a few times. The genes are TRBV10-3 and TRBJ1-5; the D is unclear. The V gene's germline CDR1 is ENHRY and CDR2 SYGVKD. CDR3 length: 14 amino acids. Trimming stripped 4 bases from V and 0 bases from J, with 7 bases between. CDR3 sequence reads: CAISVTGSNQPQHF. For the CDR3, the DNA is TGTGCCATCAGTGTTACGGGTAGCAATCAGCCCCAGCATTTT.

Points on this clone: The DNA is omitted, as the CDR3 cannot be located on it reliably, and the CDR3 follows TCRdb's listing. The gene calls are TRBV6-5 and TRBJ1-4; the table calls TRBD1, which could not be checked here. Germline loops: CDR1 MNHEY, CDR2 SVGAGI. With termini counted, the CDR3 has 14 amino acids. The CDR3: CASSPGTPGLFLFF.

The J gene is TRBJ1-6, the V gene TRBV7-9, with D possibly matching TRBD1 (6 bases). Trimming stripped 7 bases from V and 7 bases from J, with 11 bases between. This CDR3 is built from 13 residues. Germline V gene sequence: CDR1 SEHNR, CDR2 FQNEAQ (reference sequence). The DNA of the CDR3 is TGTGCCAGCAAAGGGGGTGGGAATTCACCCCTCCACTTT. Translation: CASKGGGNSPLHF.

This chain joins TRBV5-5 and TRBJ2-6; no definite D call. CDR1 SGHKS and CDR2 YYEKEE come from the germline V gene (reference sequence). The CDR3 is 20 residues long. The germline V and J ends were trimmed by 3 bases and 4 bases, with 26 bases remaining between them. The CDR3 DNA sequence: TGTGCCAGCAGCTCCCGGGCCCGGGCCCTTTCCTCTCTGGGGGCCAACGTCCTGACTTTC. Protein sequence: CASSSRARALSSLGANVLTF. Full variable domain (outside the CDR3, taken from reference TRBV5-5 and TRBJ2-6): DAGVTQSPTHLIKTRGQQVTLRCSPISGHKSVSWYQQVLGQGPQFIFQYYEKEERGRGNFPDRFSARQFPNYSSELNVNALLLGDSALYLCASSSRARALSSLGANVLTFGAGSRLTVL.

The chain links TRBV7-2 to TRBJ1-2, with D unclear. Germline CDR1 is SGHTA and CDR2 is FQGNSA. V was cut by 1 base and J by 0 bases, with 9 bases left in between. The CDR3 runs to 15 residues. Here the CDR3 DNA reads TGTGCCAGCAGCTTAGGACCGGACTCTAACTATGGCTACACCTTC. This codes for CASSLGPDSNYGYTF. Based on the CDR3 plus reference TRBV7-2 and TRBJ1-2, the full variable domain is GAGVSQSPSNKVTEKGKDVELRCDPISGHTALYWYRQSLGQGLEFLIYFQGNSAPDKSGLPSDRFSAERTGGSVSTLTIQRTQQEDSAVYLCASSLGPDSNYGYTFGSGTRLTVV.

With respect to this clone: At one end the junction does not follow the germline gene, possibly because of a read error. The V call is TRBV6-1, the J call TRBJ2-2; the D is unclear. This CDR3 is 16 amino acids long. CDR1 is MNHNS, CDR2 SASEGT, per germline. The CDR3 coding sequence is TGTGCCACCAGTGACGGCTTTATTCAGAACACCGGGGAGCTGTTTTTT. Its protein is CATSDGFIQNTGELFF.

The V call is TRBV28, the J call TRBJ1-2, with a weak D call TRBD1 (6 bases). This CDR3 is built from 14 residues. Per germline, CDR1 MDHEN and CDR2 SYDVKM. V was shortened by 2 bases and J by 5 bases, with 12 bases between the two germline ends. The CDR3 region is CASSLDRRGYGYTF. The CDR3 nucleotides are TGTGCCAGCAGTTTAGACAGGAGGGGATATGGCTACACCTTC.